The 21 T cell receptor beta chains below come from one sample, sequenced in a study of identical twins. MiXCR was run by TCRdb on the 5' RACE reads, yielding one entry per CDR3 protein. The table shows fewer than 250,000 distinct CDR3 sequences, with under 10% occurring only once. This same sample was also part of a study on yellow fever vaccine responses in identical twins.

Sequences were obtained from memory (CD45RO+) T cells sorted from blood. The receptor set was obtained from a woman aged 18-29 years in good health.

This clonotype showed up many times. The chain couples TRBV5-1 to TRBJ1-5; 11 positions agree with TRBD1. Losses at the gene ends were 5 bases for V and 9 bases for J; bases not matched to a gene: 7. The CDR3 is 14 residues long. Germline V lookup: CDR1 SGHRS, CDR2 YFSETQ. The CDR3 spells CASRMDRGLGPQHF. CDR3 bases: TGCGCCAGCAGGATGGACAGGGGGCTTGGGCCCCAGCATTTT.

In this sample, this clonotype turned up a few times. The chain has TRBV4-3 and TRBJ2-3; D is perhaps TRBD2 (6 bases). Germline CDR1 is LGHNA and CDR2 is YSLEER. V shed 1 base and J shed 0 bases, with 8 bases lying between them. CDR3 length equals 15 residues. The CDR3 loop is CASSQAGLSTDTQYF. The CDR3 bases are TGCGCCAGCAGCCAAGCGGGACTCAGCACAGATACGCAGTATTTT.

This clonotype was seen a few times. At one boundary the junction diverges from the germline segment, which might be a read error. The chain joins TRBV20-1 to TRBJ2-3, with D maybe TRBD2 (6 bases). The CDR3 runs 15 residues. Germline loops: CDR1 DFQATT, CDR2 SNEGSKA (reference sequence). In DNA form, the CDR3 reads TGCTGTGCTAGAGATCTGGCGGGACTCCCAGATACGCAGTATTTT. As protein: CCARDLAGLPDTQYF.

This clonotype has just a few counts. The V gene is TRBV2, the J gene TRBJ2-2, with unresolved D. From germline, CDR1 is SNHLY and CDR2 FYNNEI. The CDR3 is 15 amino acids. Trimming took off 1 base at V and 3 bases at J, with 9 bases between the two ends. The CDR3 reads CASSEEMGDTGELFF. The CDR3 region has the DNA TGTGCCAGCAGTGAAGAAATGGGCGACACCGGGGAGCTGTTTTTT. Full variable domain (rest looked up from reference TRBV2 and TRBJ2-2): EPEVTQTPSHQVTQMGQEVILRCVPISNHLYFYWYRQILGQKVEFLVSFYNNEISEKSEIFDDQFSVERPDGSNFTLKIRSTKLEDSAMYFCASSEEMGDTGELFFGEGSRLTVL.

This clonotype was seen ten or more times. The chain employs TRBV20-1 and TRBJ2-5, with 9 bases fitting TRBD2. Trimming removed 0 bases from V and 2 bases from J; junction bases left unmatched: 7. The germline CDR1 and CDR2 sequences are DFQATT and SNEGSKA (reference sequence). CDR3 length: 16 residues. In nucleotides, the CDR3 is TGCAGTGCTAGAGAAGAGCGGGAGGCCATGCAAGAGACCCAGTACTTC. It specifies CSAREEREAMQETQYF.

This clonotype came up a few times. The DNA of the CDR3 is TGTGCCAGCAGCCAGGCGGGGGGCACAGATACGCAGTATTTT. This codes for CASSQAGGTDTQYF. This sequence joins TRBV3-1 and TRBJ2-3, with TRBD2 matching over 7 bases. Germline loops: CDR1 LGHDT, CDR2 YNNKEL (reference sequence). V lost 3 bases and J lost 1; bases outside the gene matches: 1. The CDR3 sequence is 14 residues long.

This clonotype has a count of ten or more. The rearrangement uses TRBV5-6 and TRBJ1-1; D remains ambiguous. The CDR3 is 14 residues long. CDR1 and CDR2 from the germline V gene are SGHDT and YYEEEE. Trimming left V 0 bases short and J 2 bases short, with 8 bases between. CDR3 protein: CASSLGHYNTEAFF. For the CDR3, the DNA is TGTGCCAGCAGCTTGGGACACTATAACACTGAAGCTTTCTTT.

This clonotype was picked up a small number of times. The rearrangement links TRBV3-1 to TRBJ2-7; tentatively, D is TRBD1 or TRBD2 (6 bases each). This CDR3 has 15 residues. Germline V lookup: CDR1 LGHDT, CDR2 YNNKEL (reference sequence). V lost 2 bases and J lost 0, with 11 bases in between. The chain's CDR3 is CASSQLGGSSYEQYF. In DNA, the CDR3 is TGTGCCAGCAGCCAACTAGGGGGGTCCTCCTACGAGCAGTACTTC.

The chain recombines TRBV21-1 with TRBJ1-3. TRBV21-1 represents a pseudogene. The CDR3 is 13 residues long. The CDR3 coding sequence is TGTGCCAGAACCTTCCTCTCTGGAAACACCATATATTTT. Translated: CARTFLSGNTIYF.

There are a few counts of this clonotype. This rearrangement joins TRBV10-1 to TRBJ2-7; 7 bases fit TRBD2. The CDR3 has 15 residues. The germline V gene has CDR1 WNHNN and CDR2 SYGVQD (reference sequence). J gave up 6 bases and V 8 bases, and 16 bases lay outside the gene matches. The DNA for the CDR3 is TGCGCCAGCTCCGGAGGGGAGCGGGACCCCATCGAGCAGTACTTC. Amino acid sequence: CASSGGERDPIEQYF.

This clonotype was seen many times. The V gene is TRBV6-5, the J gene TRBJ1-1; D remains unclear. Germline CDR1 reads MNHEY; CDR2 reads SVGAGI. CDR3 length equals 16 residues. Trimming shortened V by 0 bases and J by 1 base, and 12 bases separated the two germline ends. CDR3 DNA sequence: TGTGCCAGCAGTTACTCGAATCTGGGTTGGAACACTGAAGCTTTCTTT. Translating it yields CASSYSNLGWNTEAFF.

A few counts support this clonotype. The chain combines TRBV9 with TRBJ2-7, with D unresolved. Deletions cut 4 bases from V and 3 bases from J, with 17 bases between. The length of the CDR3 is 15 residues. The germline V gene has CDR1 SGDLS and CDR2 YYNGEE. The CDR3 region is CASSPYTSPNYEQYF. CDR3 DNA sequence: TGTGCCAGCAGCCCATATACAAGTCCAAACTACGAGCAGTACTTC. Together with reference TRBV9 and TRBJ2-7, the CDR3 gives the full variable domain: DSGVTQTPKHLITATGQRVTLRCSPRSGDLSVYWYQQSLDQGLQFLIQYYNGEERAKGNILERFSAQQFPDLHSELNLSSLELGDSALYFCASSPYTSPNYEQYFGPGTRLTVT.

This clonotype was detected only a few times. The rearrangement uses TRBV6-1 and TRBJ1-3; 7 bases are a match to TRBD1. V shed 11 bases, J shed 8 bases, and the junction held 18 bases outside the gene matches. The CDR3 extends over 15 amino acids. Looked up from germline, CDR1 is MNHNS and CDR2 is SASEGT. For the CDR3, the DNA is TGTGCCTTCAGCCAACCTGAGACAGGGAGGGACACCATATATTTT. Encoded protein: CAFSQPETGRDTIYF.

CDR3 bases: TGTGCCAGCAGTGAGCCCCCTCGTAGGACTAGCGGGAGAGATACCGGGGAGCTGTTTTTT. Amino acids: CASSEPPRRTSGRDTGELFF. The genes are TRBV25-1 and TRBJ2-2, with 13 bases identical to TRBD2. The trim removed 3 bases at V and 5 bases at J, leaving 15 bases unmatched. CDR3 length: 20 amino acids. Germline CDR1 MGHDK, CDR2 SYGVNS.

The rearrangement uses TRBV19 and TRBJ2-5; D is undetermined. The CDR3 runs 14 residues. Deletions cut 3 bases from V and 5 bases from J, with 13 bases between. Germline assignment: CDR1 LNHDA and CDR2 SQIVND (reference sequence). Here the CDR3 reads CASSIVSKGETQYF. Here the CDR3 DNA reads TGTGCCAGTAGTATCGTAAGCAAAGGGGAGACCCAGTACTTC.

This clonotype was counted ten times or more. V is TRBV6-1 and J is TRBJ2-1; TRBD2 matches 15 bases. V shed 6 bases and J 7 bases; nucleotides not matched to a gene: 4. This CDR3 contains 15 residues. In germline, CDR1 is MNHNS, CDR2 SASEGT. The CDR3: CASRAGLAGGNEQFF. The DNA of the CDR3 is TGTGCCAGCAGGGCGGGACTAGCGGGAGGTAATGAGCAGTTCTTC.

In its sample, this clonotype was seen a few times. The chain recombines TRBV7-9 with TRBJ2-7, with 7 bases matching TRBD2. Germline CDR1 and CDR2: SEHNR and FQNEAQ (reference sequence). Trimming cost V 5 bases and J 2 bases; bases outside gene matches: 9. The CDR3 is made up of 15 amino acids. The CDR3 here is CASSRGPGTTYEQYF. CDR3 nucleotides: TGTGCCAGCAGCCGTGGTCCCGGGACTACCTACGAGCAGTACTTC.

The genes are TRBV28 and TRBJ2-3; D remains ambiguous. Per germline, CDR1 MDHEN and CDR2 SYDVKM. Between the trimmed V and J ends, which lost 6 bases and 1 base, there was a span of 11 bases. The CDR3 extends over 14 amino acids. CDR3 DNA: TGTGCCAGCAGAGGGCCCGGACGCACAGATACGCAGTATTTT. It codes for CASRGPGRTDTQYF.

CDR3 sequence (DNA): TGTGCCAGCAGTGAAAATTGGACAGGGTTGGAGACCCAGTACTTC. Protein: CASSENWTGLETQYF. V usage is TRBV6-1 and J usage is TRBJ2-5; TRBD1 agrees at 8 bases. Germline CDR1 MNHNS, CDR2 SASEGT. V dropped 2 bases and J dropped 5; count of bases not matched to a gene: 7. There are 15 residues in the CDR3.

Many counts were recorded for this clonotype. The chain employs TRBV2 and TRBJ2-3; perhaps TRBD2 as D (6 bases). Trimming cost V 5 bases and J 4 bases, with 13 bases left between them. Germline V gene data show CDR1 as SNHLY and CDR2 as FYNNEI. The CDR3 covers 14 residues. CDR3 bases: TGTGCCAGCAGTAGACTAGAGGGCGCAGATACGCAGTATTTT. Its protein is CASSRLEGADTQYF.

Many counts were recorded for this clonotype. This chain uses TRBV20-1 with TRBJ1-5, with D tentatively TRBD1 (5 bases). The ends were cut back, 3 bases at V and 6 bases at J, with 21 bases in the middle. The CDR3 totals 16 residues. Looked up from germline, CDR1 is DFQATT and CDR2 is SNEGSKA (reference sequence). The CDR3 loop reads CSARDPRVGVGQPQHF. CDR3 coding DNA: TGCAGTGCTAGGGATCCCCGGGTGGGGGTTGGTCAGCCCCAGCATTTT.